This T cell receptor beta chain comes out of a study of vaccination effects on CD4 cells after COVID-19. General study results and limits: Late in the post-vaccination period, infection-induced and vaccine-induced clones underwent marked clonal contraction.

The ViraFEST assay expanded antigen-specific CD4+ T cells with viral peptide pools before sequencing. Cultured cells yielded isolated CD4+ T cells after approximately nine days. Vaccine recipients lacked prior SARS-CoV-2 infection and had negative nucleocapsid antibodies. Cultures used over 1.5 million PBMC per well, 9 to 10 IU/ml IL-2 and about 10 ug/ml peptides. The CDR3 contains 17 residues. The V gene lost 0 bases and the J gene lost 4 bases, with 15 bases spanning the gap. Germline assignment: CDR1 MGHRA and CDR2 YSYEKL. Worth noting for this clone: What it binds is unknown.

The repertoire was sequenced with immunoSEQ multiplex PCR; TCRdb's copy has only in-frame clones and lacks some. The sample lists about 41,000 clones, 77% occurring once. Sequencing used CD4+ T cells from PBMCs cultured with HCoV-NL63 spike peptides, obtained before COVID-19 vaccination. The V gene is TRBV4-1, the J gene TRBJ1-4; no definite D call. This receptor was obtained from a human donor who received a COVID-19 vaccine. The CDR3 protein is CASSQDTGSAGNEKLFF. The CDR3, as DNA: TGCGCCAGCAGCCAAGATACGGGGAGTGCGGGTAATGAAAAACTGTTTTTT.